Listed below are T cell receptor beta chains from one sample, sequenced in a study of blood T cell repertoires in COVID-19. Generated by immunoSEQ multiplex PCR, the TCRdb table keeps only in-frame clones and is missing some. The sample holds approximately 230,000 clones, just over 90% seen once. Sequenced sample: PBMCs or T cells enriched from blood (not recorded which). Receptor source: a woman aged 18-29 years who had recovered from COVID-19. The conserved cysteine and the conserved F or W are not part of the CDR3 here. Where a row states a size, it is once, few, many or the class of an expanded clone; other rows omit it.

v_gene	j_gene	abundance	CDR3aa
TRBV5-1	TRBJ1-6	-	ASSRGQGDPPLH
TRBV5-4	TRBJ2-5	-	ASAFDRVGETQY
TRBV18	TRBJ1-6	-	ASSPDRAYSPLH
TRBV24-1	TRBJ2-5	-	ATSDPSGQGQETQY
TRBV18	TRBJ2-1	-	ASKRDRLNEQF
TRBV29-1	TRBJ1-2	few	SGDRDGYT
TRBV29-1	TRBJ2-1	once	SVCPLGSSTYNEQF
TRBV14	TRBJ2-7	-	ASRRQGVDEQY
TRBV5-1	TRBJ1-3	-	ASSVSTVSGNTIY
TRBV5-1	TRBJ2-1	-	ASSKGLAGGTSYNEQF
TRBV2	TRBJ1-2	-	ASSGPQGVYYGYT
TRBV5-6	TRBJ2-3	once	ASSAKRGVADTQY
TRBV11-3	TRBJ1-2	-	ASSFTGTYGYT
TRBV4-2	TRBJ2-5	-	ASSQGTSGQETQY
TRBV11-3	TRBJ1-2	-	ASSFDSYYGYT
TRBV18	TRBJ1-2	-	ASSPSPNRGKNYGYT
TRBV29-1	TRBJ2-2	-	SVLGQVNTGELF
TRBV5-1	TRBJ2-5	-	ASSSRTSGETQY
TRBV7-9	TRBJ1-2	-	ASGAPYGYT
TRBV19	TRBJ1-2	-	ASSMTDLDGYT
TRBV29-1	TRBJ1-5	few	SVLKDSNQPQH
TRBV28	TRBJ1-5	-	ASSFRGRGNQPQH
TRBV2	TRBJ2-1	once	ASSTGGSFGEQF
TRBV9	TRBJ1-1	-	ASSVGGRGHTEAF